The rows below give T cell receptor beta chains drawn from one sample of a study of regulatory T cells in long-lasting Graves disease. MiXCR was run by TCRdb on the multiplex PCR reads, yielding one entry per CDR3 protein. In the table there are approximately 470,000 distinct CDR3 sequences, roughly 17% of which are singletons. This sample also appeared in a second study, on T cells in Graves' hyperthyroidism and ophthalmopathy.

The source material was peripheral blood mononuclear cells (PBMCs), sampled at new diagnosis, from a patient treated with antithyroid drugs. All receptors derive from a man between 35 and 55 years old with Graves disease. Both conserved end residues are part of each CDR3. A D gene is named only where the DNA matches it firmly. Clone size is given for some rows only: seen once, a few or many times, or a class if the clone is expanded.

CDR3	DNA	D	V	size	J
CASSGSRAVQYF	TGTGCCAGCAGTGGATCCCGAGCGGTTCAGTACTTC	NA	TRBV12-3/TRBV12-4	few	TRBJ2-4
CASRDRTHLNSYEQYF	TGTGCCAGCAGGGACAGAACCCACTTAAACTCCTACGAGCAGTACTTC	NA	TRBV6-4	many	TRBJ2-7
CASTSLGAPFATNEKLFF	TGTGCCAGCACCAGCTTGGGGGCCCCTTTTGCAACTAATGAAAAACTGTTTTTT	NA	TRBV27	many	TRBJ1-4
CASSLELLYEQYF	TGTGCCAGCAGCTTAGAACTTCTCTACGAGCAGTACTTC	NA	TRBV11-2	many	TRBJ2-7
CASSPLPGQRSYEQYF	TGCGCCAGCAGCCCGCTACCTGGACAGCGCTCCTACGAGCAGTACTTC	NA	TRBV5-1	many	TRBJ2-7
CASRLGLGGGTDTQYF	TGTGCCAGCAGACTAGGTCTGGGTGGAGGCACAGATACGCAGTATTTT	NA	TRBV3-1	many	TRBJ2-3
CASSSEPGGSGNTIYF	TGTGCCAGCAGCTCGGAGCCAGGCGGCTCTGGAAACACCATATATTTT	NA	TRBV13	NA	TRBJ1-3
CASSPWTGNTEAFF	TGTGCCAGCAGCCCTTGGACAGGGAACACTGAAGCTTTCTTT	TRBD1	TRBV28	many	TRBJ1-1
CAISPNERHEQYF	TGTGCCATCAGTCCGAATGAAAGGCACGAGCAGTACTTC	NA	TRBV10-3	many	TRBJ2-7
CASSSGLAQEQYF	TGTGCCAGCAGCTCGGGACTAGCGCAGGAGCAGTACTTC	TRBD2	TRBV7-2	many	TRBJ2-7
CASSLGRTGANVLTF	TGTGCCAGCAGCTTAGGCAGGACTGGGGCCAACGTCCTGACTTTC	NA	TRBV7-9	many	TRBJ2-6
CAWNGDSNQPQHF	TGTGCCTGGAATGGGGATAGCAATCAGCCCCAGCATTTT	NA	TRBV30	many	TRBJ1-5
CSVGTGGTNTEAFF	TGCAGCGTGGGGACAGGGGGTACGAACACTGAAGCTTTCTTT	TRBD1	TRBV29-1	many	TRBJ1-1
CASSFPWGGASDGYTF	TGTGCCAGCAGCTTCCCCTGGGGGGGCGCGTCCGATGGCTACACCTTC	NA	TRBV11-2	NA	TRBJ1-2
CASSLAGGGAFF	TGTGCCAGCAGCTTGGCTGGTGGCGGAGCTTTCTTT	NA	TRBV5-4	NA	TRBJ1-1
CASTGQGNEKLFF	TGTGCCAGCACAGGACAGGGGAATGAAAAACTGTTTTTT	TRBD1	TRBV2	many	TRBJ1-4
CATSDPGQGATEAFF	TGTGCCACCAGTGATCCCGGACAGGGGGCGACTGAAGCTTTCTTT	TRBD1	TRBV24-1	many	TRBJ1-1
CASSASDSCNEQFF	TGTGCCAGCAGCGCAAGTGACAGCTGCAACGAGCAGTTCTTC	NA	TRBV11-2	NA	TRBJ2-1
CASSLPPQLTYNEQFF	TGTGCCAGCAGTTTACCCCCACAGCTGACCTACAATGAGCAGTTCTTC	NA	TRBV28	many	TRBJ2-1
CASRISGRRTDTQYF	TGTGCCAGCAGGATAAGCGGGAGGCGCACAGATACGCAGTATTTT	TRBD2	TRBV12-3/TRBV12-4	NA	TRBJ2-3
CASSHPKSGGGLEQYF	TGTGCCAGCAGTCACCCCAAGAGCGGGGGAGGGCTCGAGCAGTACTTC	TRBD2	TRBV12-3/TRBV12-4	many	TRBJ2-7
CASSPGQVYNSPLHF	TGTGCCAGCAGTCCAGGACAGGTTTATAATTCACCCCTCCACTTT	TRBD1	TRBV27	NA	TRBJ1-6
CASSLIVVDGRAWDEQFF	TGTGCCAGCAGCTTGATTGTGGTTGACGGGAGGGCATGGGATGAGCAGTTCTTC	TRBD2	TRBV5-6	NA	TRBJ2-1
CASSLLSNQPQHF	TGTGCCAGCAGTTTGCTCAGCAATCAGCCCCAGCATTTT	NA	TRBV28	many	TRBJ1-5